The rows below give T cell receptor beta chains drawn from one sample of a study of CD8 T cells in ankylosing spondylitis. One entry per CDR3 protein, called by TCRdb with MiXCR from the 5' RACE reads. The sample comprises 800,000 to 900,000 distinct CDR3 sequences, 12% of which are singletons, and 0.51% rests with the top ten. Specimen: blood, either unsorted or a sorted T cell fraction (not recorded which). These receptors came from a male donor with ankylosing spondylitis. Each CDR3 is given with its conserved first and last residue. D genes are given only for firm matches. Only part of the rows carry a size: once, few, many, or a class if the clone is expanded.

CDR3aa: CASSSPDGYTF
CDR3nt: TGTGCCAGCAGTTCCCCCGATGGCTACACCTTC
abundance: NA
len: 11
d_gene: NA
j_gene: TRBJ1-2
v_gene: TRBV28

CDR3aa: CSARTAGGTDTQYF
CDR3nt: TGCAGTGCTAGAACAGCGGGGGGTACAGATACGCAGTATTTT
abundance: many
len: 14
d_gene: TRBD2
j_gene: TRBJ2-3
v_gene: TRBV20-1

CDR3aa: CSAIEGLEQFF
CDR3nt: TGCAGTGCTATAGAGGGACTGGAGCAGTTCTTC
abundance: many
len: 11
d_gene: NA
j_gene: TRBJ2-1
v_gene: TRBV20-1

CDR3aa: CATSDFGQGSYNEQFF
CDR3nt: TGTGCCACCAGTGATTTTGGGCAGGGGTCCTACAATGAGCAGTTCTTC
abundance: NA
len: 16
d_gene: NA
j_gene: TRBJ2-1
v_gene: TRBV24-1

CDR3aa: CASRWSKNTGELFF
CDR3nt: TGTGCCAGTCGATGGAGCAAGAACACCGGGGAGCTGTTTTTT
abundance: few
len: 14
d_gene: NA
j_gene: TRBJ2-2
v_gene: TRBV19

CDR3aa: CASSLGFGQNEAFF
CDR3nt: TGCGCCAGCAGCTTGGGCTTCGGACAGAATGAAGCTTTCTTT
abundance: NA
len: 14
d_gene: NA
j_gene: TRBJ1-1
v_gene: TRBV5-1

CDR3aa: CASSLQGREKLFF
CDR3nt: TGTGCCAGCAGCTTGCAGGGTCGGGAAAAACTGTTTTTT
abundance: many
len: 13
d_gene: NA
j_gene: TRBJ1-4
v_gene: TRBV7-2

CDR3aa: CASSLSDNEDGYTF
CDR3nt: TGTGCCAGCAGCCTTTCCGACAATGAGGATGGCTACACCTTC
abundance: NA
len: 14
d_gene: NA
j_gene: TRBJ1-2
v_gene: TRBV6-1

CDR3aa: CASSQRAGLYEQYF
CDR3nt: TGTGCCAGCAGCCAACGAGCGGGCCTCTACGAGCAGTACTTC
abundance: few
len: 14
d_gene: NA
j_gene: TRBJ2-7
v_gene: TRBV13

CDR3aa: CASSYSRASGAYGYTF
CDR3nt: TGTGCCAGCAGTTACTCGAGGGCGTCAGGGGCCTATGGCTACACCTTC
abundance: NA
len: 16
d_gene: NA
j_gene: TRBJ1-2
v_gene: TRBV6-5

CDR3aa: CASSFGGIRTGETQYF
CDR3nt: TGTGCCAGCAGCTTCGGTGGGATACGGACGGGGGAGACCCAGTACTTC
abundance: NA
len: 16
d_gene: NA
j_gene: TRBJ2-5
v_gene: TRBV7-2

CDR3aa: CASSSTIGWTAYEQYF
CDR3nt: TGTGCCAGCAGTTCCACGATCGGATGGACGGCCTACGAGCAGTACTTC
abundance: few
len: 16
d_gene: NA
j_gene: TRBJ2-7
v_gene: TRBV6-2/TRBV6-3

CDR3aa: CASSLVPGTSGTAYNEQFF
CDR3nt: TGCGCCAGCAGCTTGGTGCCGGGGACTAGCGGAACAGCTTACAATGAGCAGTTCTTC
abundance: many
len: 19
d_gene: TRBD2
j_gene: TRBJ2-1
v_gene: TRBV5-1

CDR3aa: CASSQNPQGASYNEQFF
CDR3nt: TGCGCCAGCAGCCAAAACCCCCAGGGGGCCTCCTACAATGAGCAGTTCTTC
abundance: few
len: 17
d_gene: TRBD1
j_gene: TRBJ2-1
v_gene: TRBV4-1

CDR3aa: CASSLRDGGVDTQYF
CDR3nt: TGTGCCAGCAGTTTAAGGGACGGGGGTGTGGATACGCAGTATTTT
abundance: few
len: 15
d_gene: NA
j_gene: TRBJ2-3
v_gene: TRBV12-3/TRBV12-4

CDR3aa: CASSLGQRASYNSPLHF
CDR3nt: TGTGCCAGCAGTTTAGGACAGCGGGCTTCCTATAATTCACCCCTCCACTTT
abundance: NA
len: 17
d_gene: NA
j_gene: TRBJ1-6
v_gene: TRBV12-3/TRBV12-4

CDR3aa: CASSLEVGGTYTF
CDR3nt: TGTGCCAGCAGCTTAGAAGTAGGGGGCACCTACACCTTC
abundance: NA
len: 13
d_gene: TRBD1
j_gene: TRBJ1-2
v_gene: TRBV7-2

CDR3aa: CSVFRGLANTYNEQFF
CDR3nt: TGCAGCGTTTTTCGGGGACTAGCGAACACCTACAATGAGCAGTTCTTC
abundance: many
len: 16
d_gene: TRBD2
j_gene: TRBJ2-1
v_gene: TRBV29-1

CDR3aa: CATSRAQGQETQYF
CDR3nt: TGTGCCACCAGCAGAGCACAGGGTCAGGAGACCCAGTACTTC
abundance: NA
len: 14
d_gene: NA
j_gene: TRBJ2-5
v_gene: TRBV15

CDR3aa: CASNSRTGELFF
CDR3nt: TGTGCCAGCAATAGTAGGACCGGGGAGCTGTTTTTT
abundance: many
len: 12
d_gene: NA
j_gene: TRBJ2-2
v_gene: TRBV6-2/TRBV6-3

CDR3aa: CASRHSDSQETQYF
CDR3nt: TGTGCCAGCAGGCATAGCGATTCACAAGAGACCCAGTACTTC
abundance: NA
len: 14
d_gene: NA
j_gene: TRBJ2-5
v_gene: TRBV12-3/TRBV12-4

CDR3aa: CASSRTGGILETQYF
CDR3nt: TGCGCCAGCAGCAGGACAGGGGGGATTTTGGAGACCCAGTACTTC
abundance: NA
len: 15
d_gene: TRBD1
j_gene: TRBJ2-5
v_gene: TRBV5-1

CDR3aa: CASSLLAQGWVIF
CDR3nt: TGTGCCAGCAGCTTATTGGCTCAGGGTTGGGTTATCTTT
abundance: few
len: 13
d_gene: NA
j_gene: TRBJ1-1
v_gene: TRBV7-9